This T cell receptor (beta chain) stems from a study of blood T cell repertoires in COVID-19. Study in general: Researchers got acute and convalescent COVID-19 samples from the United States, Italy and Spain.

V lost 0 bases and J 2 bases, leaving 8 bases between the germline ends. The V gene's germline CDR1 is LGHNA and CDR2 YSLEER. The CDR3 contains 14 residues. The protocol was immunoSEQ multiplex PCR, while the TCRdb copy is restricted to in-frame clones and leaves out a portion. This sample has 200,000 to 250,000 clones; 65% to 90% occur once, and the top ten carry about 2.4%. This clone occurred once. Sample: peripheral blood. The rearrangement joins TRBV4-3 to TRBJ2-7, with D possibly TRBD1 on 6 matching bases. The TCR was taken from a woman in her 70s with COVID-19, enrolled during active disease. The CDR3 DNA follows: TGCGCCAGCAGCCAAGATCGGACAGCCTACGAGCAGTACTTC. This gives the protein CASSQDRTAYEQYF.